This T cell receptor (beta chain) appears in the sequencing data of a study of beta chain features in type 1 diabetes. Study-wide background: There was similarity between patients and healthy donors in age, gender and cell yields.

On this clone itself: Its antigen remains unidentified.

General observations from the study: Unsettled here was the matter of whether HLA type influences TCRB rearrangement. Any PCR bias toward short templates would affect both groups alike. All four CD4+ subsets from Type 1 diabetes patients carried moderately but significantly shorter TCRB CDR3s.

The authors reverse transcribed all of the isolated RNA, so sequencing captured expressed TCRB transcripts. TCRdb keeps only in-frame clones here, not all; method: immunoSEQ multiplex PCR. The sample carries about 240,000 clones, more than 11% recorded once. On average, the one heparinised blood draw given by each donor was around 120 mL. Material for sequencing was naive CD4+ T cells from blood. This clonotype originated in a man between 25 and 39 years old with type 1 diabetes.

Here the CDR3 reads CSVELGDRVYGYTF. CDR3 DNA: TGCAGCGTTGAGTTAGGGGACAGGGTCTATGGCTACACCTTC. The V gene is TRBV29-1, the J gene TRBJ1-2; 9 bases fit TRBD1. With V trimmed by 3 bases and J by 4 bases, 6 bases remained unmatched. This CDR3 contains 14 residues. Germline V gives CDR1 SQVTM, CDR2 ANQGSEA.